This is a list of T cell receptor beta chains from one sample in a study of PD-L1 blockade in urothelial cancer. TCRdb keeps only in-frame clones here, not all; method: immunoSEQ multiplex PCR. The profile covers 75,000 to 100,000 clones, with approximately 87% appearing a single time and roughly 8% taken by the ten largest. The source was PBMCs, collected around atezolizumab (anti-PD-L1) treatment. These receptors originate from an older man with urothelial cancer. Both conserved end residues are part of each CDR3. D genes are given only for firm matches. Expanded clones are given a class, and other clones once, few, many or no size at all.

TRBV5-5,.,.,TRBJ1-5,TGTGCCAGCAGTACAAGTATGAGCAATCAGCCCCAGCATTTT,CASSTSMSNQPQHF
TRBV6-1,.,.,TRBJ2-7,TGTGCCAGCACGGGGGTGTACGAGCAGTACTTC,CASTGVYEQYF
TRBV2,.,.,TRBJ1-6,TGTGCCAGCAGCCCCGGGACACCGAAAACTTCACCCCTCCACTTT,CASSPGTPKTSPLHF
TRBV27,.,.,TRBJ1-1,TGTGCCAGCAGTTTATCGTTTTTAGTTTACGGCACTGAAGCTTTCTTT,CASSLSFLVYGTEAFF
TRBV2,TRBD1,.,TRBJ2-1,TGTGCCAGCAGTCCACTGACAGGGAGCTTTTTCAATGAGCAGTTCTTC,CASSPLTGSFFNEQFF
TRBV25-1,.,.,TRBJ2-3,TGTGCCAGCAGTCTCCTAGGTGGGGATACGCAGTATTTT,CASSLLGGDTQYF
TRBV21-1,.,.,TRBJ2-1,TGTGCCAGCAGCGCTCAATTGAGGGTAAAGAAGTCCTACAATGAGCAGTTCTTC,CASSAQLRVKKSYNEQFF
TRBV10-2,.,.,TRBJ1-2,TGCGCCAGCAGCGTAGGGGAAGCGAGGGGCTACACCTTC,CASSVGEARGYTF
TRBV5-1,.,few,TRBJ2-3,TGCGCCAGCAGCTTGCAGGGGACAAGCACAGATACGCAGTATTTT,CASSLQGTSTDTQYF
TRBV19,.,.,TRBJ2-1,TGTGCCAGTAGCTTCTCCTACAATGAGCAGTTCTTC,CASSFSYNEQFF
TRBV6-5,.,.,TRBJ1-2,TGTGCCAGCAGTTACTCAGCCGATATCTATGGCTACACCTTC,CASSYSADIYGYTF
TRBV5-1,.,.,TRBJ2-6,TGCGCCAGCAGCTTACGGACAGTCTCTGGGGCCAACGTCCTGACTTTC,CASSLRTVSGANVLTF
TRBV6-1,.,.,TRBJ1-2,TGTGCCAGCAGTGAAGCGTTCGTCGGAGTCTATGGCTACACCTTC,CASSEAFVGVYGYTF
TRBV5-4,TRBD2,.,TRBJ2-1,TGTGCCAGCAGCTCCGCGACGGGAGGGCGAAATGAGCAGTTCTTC,CASSSATGGRNEQFF
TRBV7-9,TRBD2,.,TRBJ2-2,TGTGCCAGCAGCTCGGGGGGTAATGCGGTCGCCGGGGAGCTGTTTTTT,CASSSGGNAVAGELFF
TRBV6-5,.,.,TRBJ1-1,TGTGCCAGCAGTGAGCCGGGGGTTATGGTTGAAGCTTTCTTT,CASSEPGVMVEAFF
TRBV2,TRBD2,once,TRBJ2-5,TGTGCCAGCAGTGGTGCGGGGGGGCCGCCCGAGACCCAGTACTTC,CASSGAGGPPETQYF
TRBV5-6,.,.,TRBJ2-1,TGTGCCAGCAGCTTGGGAGGGCCCCGCTCCTACAATGAGCAGTTCTTC,CASSLGGPRSYNEQFF